The T cell receptor beta chain described here comes from a study of blood T cell repertoires in COVID-19. Trimming took 5 bases from V and 8 from J; bases not matched to a gene: 22. CDR1 and CDR2 (germline): SGHVS, FNYEAQ. CDR3 length equals 19 residues. TCRdb's copy holds only in-frame clones and misses some; the assay was immunoSEQ multiplex PCR. The sample shows approximately 470,000 clones, roughly 87% of them seen only once. The sequenced sample consisted of PBMCs or T cells enriched from blood (not recorded which). The TCR sequence derives from a woman between 18 and 29 years old who had recovered from COVID-19. The chain carries TRBV7-6 and TRBJ1-4, with 8 bases aligning to TRBD1. DNA for the CDR3: TGTGCCAGCAGCCGCGACTCCAGGGCTCCCAGGGGGCGAGCGGAAAAACTGTTTTTT. Encoded protein: CASSRDSRAPRGRAEKLFF. The full variable domain, its missing parts supplied by reference TRBV7-6 and TRBJ1-4, is GAGVSQSPRYKVTKRGQDVALRCDPISGHVSLYWYRQALGQGPEFLTYFNYEAQQDKSGLPNDRFSAERPEGSISTLTIQRTEQRDSAMYRCASSRDSRAPRGRAEKLFFGSGTQLSVL.